This entry describes one T cell receptor (beta chain). RNA transcripts yielded amplified TCR beta CDR3 regions. Researchers ran a first-round RT-PCR on the TCR CDR3 using the HTBI primer set. TCRdb reanalysed the multiplex PCR reads using MiXCR and keeps one entry per CDR3 protein. Of a few hundred thousand distinct CDR3 sequences listed, around 15% were seen once; the top ten hold roughly 14%. These data come from a study of T cells in Graves' hyperthyroidism and ophthalmopathy. The germline V gene has CDR1 DFQATT and CDR2 SNEGSKA (reference sequence). V lost 4 bases, J lost 0 bases, and 2 bases stayed unmatched. The CDR3 is 13 amino acids.

V is TRBV20-1 and J is TRBJ1-2, with 7 positions matching TRBD1. The sequenced sample consisted of blood. This sequence was found in a woman in her thirties or forties with Graves' hyperthyroidism. The CDR3 loop is CSAIQGTNYGYTF. CDR3 sequence (DNA): TGCAGTGCTATACAGGGGACTAACTATGGCTACACCTTC.